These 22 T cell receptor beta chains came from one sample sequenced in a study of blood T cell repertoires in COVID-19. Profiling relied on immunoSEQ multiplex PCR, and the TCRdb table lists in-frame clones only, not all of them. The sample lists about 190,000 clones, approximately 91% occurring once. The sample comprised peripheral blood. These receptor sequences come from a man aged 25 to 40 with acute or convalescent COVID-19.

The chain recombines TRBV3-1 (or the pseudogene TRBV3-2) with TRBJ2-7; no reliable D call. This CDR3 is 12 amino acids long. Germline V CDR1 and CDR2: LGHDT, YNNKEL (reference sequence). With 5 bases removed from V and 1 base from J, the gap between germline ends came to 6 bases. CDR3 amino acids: CASSYGSYEQYF. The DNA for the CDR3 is TGTGCCAGCAGCTACGGTTCCTACGAGCAGTACTTC.

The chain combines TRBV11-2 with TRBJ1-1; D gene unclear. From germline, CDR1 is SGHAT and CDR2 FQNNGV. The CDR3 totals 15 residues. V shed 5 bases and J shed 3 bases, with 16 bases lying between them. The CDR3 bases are TGTGCCAGCAGCCAACTACCCACTCGGGACACTGAAGCTTTCTTT. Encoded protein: CASSQLPTRDTEAFF.

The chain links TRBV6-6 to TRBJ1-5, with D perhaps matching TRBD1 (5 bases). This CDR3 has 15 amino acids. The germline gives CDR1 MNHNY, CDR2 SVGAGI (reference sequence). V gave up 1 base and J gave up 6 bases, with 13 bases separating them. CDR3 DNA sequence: TGTGCCAGCAGTTACTTCGGGCAGGGAGGTCAGCCCCAGCATTTT. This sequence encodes CASSYFGQGGQPQHF.

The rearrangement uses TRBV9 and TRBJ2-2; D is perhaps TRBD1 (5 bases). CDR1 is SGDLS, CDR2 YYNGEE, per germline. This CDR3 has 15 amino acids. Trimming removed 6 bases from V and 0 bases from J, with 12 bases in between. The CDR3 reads CASMFDSSNTGELFF. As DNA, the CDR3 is TGTGCCAGCATGTTCGACAGCTCGAACACCGGGGAGCTGTTTTTT. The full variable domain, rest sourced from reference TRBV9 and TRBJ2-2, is DSGVTQTPKHLITATGQRVTLRCSPRSGDLSVYWYQQSLDQGLQFLIQYYNGEERAKGNILERFSAQQFPDLHSELNLSSLELGDSALYFCASMFDSSNTGELFFGEGSRLTVL.

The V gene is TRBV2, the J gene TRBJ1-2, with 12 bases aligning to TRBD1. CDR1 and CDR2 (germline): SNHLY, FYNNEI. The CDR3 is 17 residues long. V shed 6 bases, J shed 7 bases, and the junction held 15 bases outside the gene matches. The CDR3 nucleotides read TGTGCCAGCAGCGGTCCGGGACAGGGGGCTGGGATCGGTGGCTACACCTTC. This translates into CASSGPGQGAGIGGYTF.

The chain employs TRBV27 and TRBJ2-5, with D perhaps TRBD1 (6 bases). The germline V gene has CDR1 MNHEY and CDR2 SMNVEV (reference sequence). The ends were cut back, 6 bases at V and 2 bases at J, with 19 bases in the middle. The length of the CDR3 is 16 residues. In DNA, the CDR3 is TGTGCCAGCAGCCCTTGGGACACTAGATCACAAGAGACCCAGTACTTC. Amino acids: CASSPWDTRSQETQYF.

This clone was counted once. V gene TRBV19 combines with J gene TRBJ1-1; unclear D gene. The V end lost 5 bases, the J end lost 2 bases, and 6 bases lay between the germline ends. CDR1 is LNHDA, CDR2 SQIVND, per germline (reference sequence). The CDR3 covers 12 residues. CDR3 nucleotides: TGTGCCAGTAGTCCCAGAAACACTGAAGCTTTCTTT. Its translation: CASSPRNTEAFF.

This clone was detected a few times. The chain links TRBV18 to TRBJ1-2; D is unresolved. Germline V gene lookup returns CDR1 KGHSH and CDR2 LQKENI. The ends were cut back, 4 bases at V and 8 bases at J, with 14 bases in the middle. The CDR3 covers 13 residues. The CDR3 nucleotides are TGTGCCAGCTCACTCGGGAGTGTGGTAGGCTACACCTTC. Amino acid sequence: CASSLGSVVGYTF.

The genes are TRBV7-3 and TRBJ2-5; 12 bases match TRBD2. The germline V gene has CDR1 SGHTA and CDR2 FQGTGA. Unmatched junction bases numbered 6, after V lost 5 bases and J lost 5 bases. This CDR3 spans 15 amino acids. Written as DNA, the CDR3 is TGTGCCAGCAGCCGGACTAGCGGGGTCGGCGAGACCCAGTACTTC. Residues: CASSRTSGVGETQYF.

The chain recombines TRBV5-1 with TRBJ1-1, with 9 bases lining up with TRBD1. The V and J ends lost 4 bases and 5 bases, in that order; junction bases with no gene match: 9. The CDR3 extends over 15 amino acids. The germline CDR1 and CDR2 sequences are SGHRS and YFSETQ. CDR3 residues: CASSEGQGWVTEAFF. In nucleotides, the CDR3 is TGCGCCAGCAGCGAAGGACAGGGGTGGGTAACTGAAGCTTTCTTT.

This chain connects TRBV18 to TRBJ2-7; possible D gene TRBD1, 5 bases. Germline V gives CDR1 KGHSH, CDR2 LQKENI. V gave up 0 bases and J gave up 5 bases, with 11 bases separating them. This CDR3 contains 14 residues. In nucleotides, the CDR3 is TGTGCCAGCTCACCACCGTCAGGGCGCGACGAGCAGTACTTC. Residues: CASSPPSGRDEQYF. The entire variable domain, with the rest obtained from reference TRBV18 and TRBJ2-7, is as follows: NAGVMQNPRHLVRRRGQEARLRCSPMKGHSHVYWYRQLPEEGLKFMVYLQKENIIDESGMPKERFSAEFPKEGPSILRIQQVVRGDSAAYFCASSPPSGRDEQYFGPGTRLTVT.

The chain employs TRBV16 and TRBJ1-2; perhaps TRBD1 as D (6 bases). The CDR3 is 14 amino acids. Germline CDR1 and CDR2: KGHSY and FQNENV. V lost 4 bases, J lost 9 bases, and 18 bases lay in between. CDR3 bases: TGTGCCAGCAGCCTTGACAGGCCGCGGTCCAGCTACACCTTC. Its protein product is CASSLDRPRSSYTF.

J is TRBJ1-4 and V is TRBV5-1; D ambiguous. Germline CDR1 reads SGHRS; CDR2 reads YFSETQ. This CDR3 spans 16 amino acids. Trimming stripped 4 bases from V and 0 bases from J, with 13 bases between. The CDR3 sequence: CASSQNPTTTNEKLFF. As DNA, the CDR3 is TGCGCCAGCAGCCAAAACCCGACAACAACTAATGAAAAACTGTTTTTT.

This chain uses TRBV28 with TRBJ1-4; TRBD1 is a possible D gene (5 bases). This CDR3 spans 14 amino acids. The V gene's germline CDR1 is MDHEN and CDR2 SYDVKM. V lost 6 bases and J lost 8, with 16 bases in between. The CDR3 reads CASRAIGTEEKLFF. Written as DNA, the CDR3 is TGTGCCAGCAGGGCTATTGGGACTGAGGAAAAACTGTTTTTT.

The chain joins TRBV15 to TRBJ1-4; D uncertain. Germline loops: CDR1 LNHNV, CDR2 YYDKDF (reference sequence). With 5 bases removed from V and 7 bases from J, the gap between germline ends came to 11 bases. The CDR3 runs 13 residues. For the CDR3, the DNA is TGTGCCACCAGCGCCAGCGCGGTTGAAAAACTGTTTTTT. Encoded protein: CATSASAVEKLFF.

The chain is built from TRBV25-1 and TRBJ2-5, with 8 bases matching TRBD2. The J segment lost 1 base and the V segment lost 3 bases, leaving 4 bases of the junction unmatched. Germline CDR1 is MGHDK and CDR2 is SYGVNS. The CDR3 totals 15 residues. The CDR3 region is CASSEALAGQETQYF. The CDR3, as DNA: TGTGCCAGCAGTGAGGCTCTAGCGGGCCAAGAGACCCAGTACTTC.

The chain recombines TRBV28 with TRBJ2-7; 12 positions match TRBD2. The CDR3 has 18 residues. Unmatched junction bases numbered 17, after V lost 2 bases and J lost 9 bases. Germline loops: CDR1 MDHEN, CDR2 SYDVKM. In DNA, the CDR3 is TGTGCCAGCAGTTTAGGCCGACTAGCGGGAGTAAATTTGAGGGTGCAGTACTTC. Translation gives CASSLGRLAGVNLRVQYF.

The CDR3 bases are TGCGCCAGCAGCCCAGGACAGGGGGCGCCCAAAGAGACCCAGTACTTC. The encoded protein is CASSPGQGAPKETQYF. The chain couples TRBV5-1 to TRBJ2-5; 11 positions match TRBD1. The CDR3 is 16 amino acids. With 4 bases clipped from V and 3 bases from J, the junction kept 8 bases outside the gene matches. CDR1 is SGHRS and CDR2 is YFSETQ in the germline V gene. The variable domain in full, with the rest retrieved from reference TRBV5-1 and TRBJ2-5, is KAGVTQTPRYLIKTRGQQVTLSCSPISGHRSVSWYQQTPGQGLQFLFEYFSETQRNKGNFPGRFSGRQFSNSRSEMNVSTLELGDSALYLCASSPGQGAPKETQYFGPGTRLLVL.

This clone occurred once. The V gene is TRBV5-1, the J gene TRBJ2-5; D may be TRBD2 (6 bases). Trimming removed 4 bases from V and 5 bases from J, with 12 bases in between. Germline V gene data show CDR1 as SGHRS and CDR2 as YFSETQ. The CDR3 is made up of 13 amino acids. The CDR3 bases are TGCGCCAGCAGCCGGGAGTCTTCGGAGACCCAGTACTTC. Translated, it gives CASSRESSETQYF.

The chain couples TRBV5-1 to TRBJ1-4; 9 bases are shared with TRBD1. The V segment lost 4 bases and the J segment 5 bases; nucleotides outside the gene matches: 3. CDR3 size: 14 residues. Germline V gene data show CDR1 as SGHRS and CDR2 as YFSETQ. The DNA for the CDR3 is TGCGCCAGCAGCGGCGGGACAGGGAATGAAAAACTGTTTTTT. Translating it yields CASSGGTGNEKLFF.

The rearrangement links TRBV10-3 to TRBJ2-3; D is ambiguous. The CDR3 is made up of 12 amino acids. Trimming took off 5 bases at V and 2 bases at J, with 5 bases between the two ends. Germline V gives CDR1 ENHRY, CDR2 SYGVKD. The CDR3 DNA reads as TGTGCCATCAGTTCTAACACAGATACGCAGTATTTT. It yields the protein CAISSNTDTQYF.

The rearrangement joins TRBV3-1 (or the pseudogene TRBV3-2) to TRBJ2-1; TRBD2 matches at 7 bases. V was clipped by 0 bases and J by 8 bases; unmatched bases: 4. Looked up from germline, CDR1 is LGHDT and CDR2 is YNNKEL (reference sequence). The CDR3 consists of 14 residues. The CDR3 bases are TGTGCCAGCAGCCAAGACAGGACTAGGTATGAGCAGTTCTTC. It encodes CASSQDRTRYEQFF.